The 24 T cell receptor beta chains below were found in one sample sequenced in a study of blood T cell repertoires in COVID-19. Some clones are missing from TCRdb's copy, which holds only in-frame ones; the method was immunoSEQ multiplex PCR. The sample gives some 270,000 clones, about 83% of which show up once; approximately 6.2% is in the top ten. Sample: peripheral blood. These receptors originate from a woman of 80 years or more with COVID-19, enrolled during active disease.

DNA for the CDR3: TGTGCCAGCAGCCCCCCGGCTAGCGGTAATCGGAATGAGCAGTTCTTC. Protein product: CASSPPASGNRNEQFF. The chain carries TRBV5-6 and TRBJ2-1; TRBD2 agrees at 7 bases. Germline CDR1 SGHDT, CDR2 YYEEEE. The J segment lost 7 bases and the V segment lost 4 bases, leaving 14 bases of the junction unmatched. There are 16 residues in the CDR3.

The CDR3 DNA is TGTGCCAGCAGCTTAGGGACAGGGAAGTTCGAGCAGTACTTC. Translated, it gives CASSLGTGKFEQYF. The genes are TRBV5-6 and TRBJ2-7; 9 bases match TRBD1. This CDR3 has 14 residues. V dropped 2 bases and J dropped 6; count of bases not matched to a gene: 6. Germline V gene lookup returns CDR1 SGHDT and CDR2 YYEEEE.

The chain combines TRBV5-4 with TRBJ2-5; 8 bases are shared with TRBD2. The ends lost 4 bases at V and 5 bases at J; junction bases unmatched: 10. The CDR3 has 15 residues. The germline V gene encodes CDR1 SGHNT and CDR2 YYREEE (reference sequence). The CDR3 reads CASSAYVPGGETQYF. Written as DNA, the CDR3 is TGTGCCAGCAGCGCCTACGTCCCGGGGGGGGAGACCCAGTACTTC.

The chain combines TRBV19 with TRBJ2-3; a weak D match, TRBD2 (7 bases). The CDR3 is 15 residues long. Germline CDR1 reads LNHDA; CDR2 reads SQIVND (reference sequence). Trimming removed 1 base from V and 5 bases from J, with 13 bases in between. CDR3 sequence reads: CASSIGLGGVDTQYF. The CDR3 nucleotides are TGTGCCAGTAGTATAGGACTAGGGGGGGTAGATACGCAGTATTTT.

The chain carries TRBV6-6 and TRBJ1-5; D not resolved. The CDR3 extends over 11 amino acids. Germline V CDR1 and CDR2: MNHNY, SVGAGI (reference sequence). Deletions cut 6 bases from V and 9 bases from J, with 9 bases between. The CDR3 nucleotides read TGTGCCAGCAGGGACTTTGGGCCCCAGCATTTT. The encoded protein is CASRDFGPQHF.

This rearrangement joins TRBV7-9 to TRBJ1-5, with 10 bases fitting TRBD1. The germline CDR1 and CDR2 sequences are SEHNR and FQNEAQ (reference sequence). V lost 1 base to trimming and J lost 2 bases; unmatched junction nucleotides: 2. This CDR3 spans 16 amino acids. The CDR3 DNA reads as TGTGCCAGCAGCTTAGGAGGGACAGGGGGCAATCAGCCCCAGCATTTT. This translates into CASSLGGTGGNQPQHF.

This chain joins TRBV25-1 and TRBJ2-2; D unresolved. The CDR3 spans 12 residues. Germline V gives CDR1 MGHDK, CDR2 SYGVNS. V dropped 6 bases and J dropped 1 base, with 3 bases sitting between them. The CDR3: CASSLNTGELFF. The CDR3 nucleotides read TGTGCCAGCAGCCTGAACACCGGGGAGCTGTTTTTT.

As to this clone: Other DNA variants within this sample encode the same CDR3. The chain has TRBV7-2 and TRBJ2-2; no clear D gene. Trimming cost V 6 bases and J 2 bases, with 7 bases left between them. The germline gives CDR1 SGHTA, CDR2 FQGNSA. The CDR3 is 13 residues long. The DNA for the CDR3 is TGTGCCAGCAGAACAGATAACACCGGGGAGCTGTTTTTT. This translates into CASRTDNTGELFF.

The CDR3 nucleotides are TGTGCCAGCAGCCTACTGGACAGGGGGCAATCACCCCTCCACTTT. Its translation: CASSLLDRGQSPLHF. The chain employs TRBV7-8 and TRBJ1-6; TRBD1 aligns across 11 bases. Trimming at V came to 5 bases and at J to 10 bases, leaving 7 bases not matched to a gene. Germline lookup yields CDR1 SGHVS and CDR2 FQNEAQ. CDR3 length equals 15 residues.

V is TRBV5-1 and J is TRBJ2-7; 9 bases are a match to TRBD2. The CDR3 spans 16 residues. Germline trimming cut 0 bases from V and 6 bases from J; bases unmatched to any gene: 10. The germline V gene encodes CDR1 SGHRS and CDR2 YFSETQ. Written as DNA, the CDR3 is TGCGCCAGCAGCTTGGCCCCAGCGGGGGGATCTGGCGAGCAGTACTTC. It is translated as CASSLAPAGGSGEQYF.

The V gene is TRBV6-2 or TRBV6-3, the J gene TRBJ2-5, with TRBD2 identical over 8 bases. Unmatched junction bases numbered 9, after V lost 6 bases and J lost 3 bases. The V gene's germline CDR1 is MNHEY and CDR2 SVGEGT. CDR3 length: 15 residues. CDR3 sequence (DNA): TGTGCCAGCAGCCCCCATAAAGCGGGGGAAGAGACCCAGTACTTC. Translation gives CASSPHKAGEETQYF.

The chain has TRBV5-6 and TRBJ1-1; the D is unclear. Germline V gene sequence: CDR1 SGHDT, CDR2 YYEEEE. The CDR3 consists of 14 residues. V lost 0 bases and J 1 base, leaving 7 bases between the germline ends. Written as DNA, the CDR3 is TGTGCCAGCAGCTTGGGGGCAAAGAACACTGAAGCTTTCTTT. Encoded protein: CASSLGAKNTEAFF. Full variable domain (rest looked up from reference TRBV5-6 and TRBJ1-1): DAGVTQSPTHLIKTRGQQVTLRCSPKSGHDTVSWYQQALGQGPQFIFQYYEEEERQRGNFPDRFSGHQFPNYSSELNVNALLLGDSALYLCASSLGAKNTEAFFGQGTRLTVV.

This chain joins TRBV28 and TRBJ2-1; TRBD2 is a possible D gene (5 bases). The V and J ends lost 3 bases and 7 bases respectively, with 16 bases between them. The CDR3 runs to 15 residues. From germline, CDR1 is MDHEN and CDR2 SYDVKM. The CDR3 DNA sequence: TGTGCCAGCAGTTTGGCTAGCCTAAACTTTAATGAGCAGTTCTTC. This encodes CASSLASLNFNEQFF.

The chain is built from TRBV5-1 and TRBJ1-1, with TRBD1 matching over 12 bases. This CDR3 has 16 amino acids. The V gene's germline CDR1 is SGHRS and CDR2 YFSETQ. V shed 3 bases, J shed 2 bases, and the junction held 5 bases outside the gene matches. This CDR3 is CASSSSGTGGNTEAFF. For the CDR3, the DNA is TGCGCCAGCAGCTCATCTGGGACAGGGGGCAACACTGAAGCTTTCTTT. Using reference TRBV5-1 and TRBJ1-1 for the parts outside the CDR3, the full variable domain is KAGVTQTPRYLIKTRGQQVTLSCSPISGHRSVSWYQQTPGQGLQFLFEYFSETQRNKGNFPGRFSGRQFSNSRSEMNVSTLELGDSALYLCASSSSGTGGNTEAFFGQGTRLTVV.

This clone was observed a few times. The chain combines TRBV7-9 with TRBJ1-2; a weak D match, TRBD1 (5 bases). This CDR3 is 15 amino acids long. V lost 6 bases and J lost 7, with 21 bases in between. In germline, CDR1 is SEHNR, CDR2 FQNEAQ (reference sequence). The CDR3 spells CASSAPGEMVRGYTF. CDR3 sequence (DNA): TGTGCCAGCAGTGCTCCGGGGGAAATGGTTCGTGGCTACACCTTC.

The gene calls are TRBV5-4 and TRBJ1-6; 7 nucleotides line up with TRBD1. The V gene's germline CDR1 is SGHNT and CDR2 YYREEE (reference sequence). The CDR3 is made up of 14 amino acids. V was clipped by 6 bases and J by 9 bases; unmatched bases: 9. The DNA of the CDR3 is TGTGCCAGCAAACTACAGGGGAGGCCTTCACCCCTCCACTTT. It encodes CASKLQGRPSPLHF.

The gene calls are TRBV7-9 and TRBJ1-1; D unclear. Germline CDR1 SEHNR, CDR2 FQNEAQ (reference sequence). The CDR3 is 13 residues long. Trimming removed 1 base from V and 1 base from J, with 4 bases in between. CDR3 sequence: CASSLGENTEAFF. The CDR3, as DNA: TGTGCCAGCAGCTTAGGCGAGAACACTGAAGCTTTCTTT.

The V gene is TRBV11-2, the J gene TRBJ1-3; possible D gene TRBD1, 6 bases. Germline V gives CDR1 SGHAT, CDR2 FQNNGV. V gave up 4 bases and J gave up 0 bases, with 10 bases separating them. This CDR3 is built from 15 residues. The DNA for the CDR3 is TGTGCCAGCAGCTGGGACACCATCTCTGGAAACACCATATATTTT. Protein: CASSWDTISGNTIYF.

The chain employs TRBV4-1 and TRBJ2-7, with TRBD1 matching 7 bases. Germline-derived CDR1 and CDR2 are MGHRA and YSYEKL. The CDR3 covers 18 residues. Trimming at V came to 2 bases and at J to 1 base, leaving 14 bases not matched to a gene. Here the CDR3 reads CASSQSTGAGWTSYEQYF. The CDR3 DNA follows: TGCGCCAGCAGCCAATCCACAGGGGCTGGTTGGACTTCCTACGAGCAGTACTTC.

This clone has more than one count but fewer than ten. The chain links TRBV28 to TRBJ1-2; D not certain. Germline V gene lookup returns CDR1 MDHEN and CDR2 SYDVKM. Trimming pared 3 bases from V and 1 base from J, leaving 12 bases between. This CDR3 contains 15 residues. CDR3 amino acids: CASSLPGTINYGYTF. The CDR3 DNA is TGTGCCAGCAGTTTGCCGGGAACCATTAACTATGGCTACACCTTC.

The CDR3 is CASSKQGAGGYTF. In DNA, the CDR3 is TGTGCCAGCTCGAAACAGGGGGCGGGTGGCTACACCTTC. This chain connects TRBV28 to TRBJ1-2; 9 bases fit TRBD1. The CDR3 covers 13 residues. With 8 bases clipped from V and 7 bases from J, the junction kept 8 bases outside the gene matches. The germline CDR1 and CDR2 sequences are MDHEN and SYDVKM.

The J gene is TRBJ2-5, the V gene TRBV5-1, with 7 bases identical to TRBD2. CDR1 is SGHRS and CDR2 is YFSETQ in the germline V gene. There are 15 residues in the CDR3. Trimming took 7 bases from V and 4 from J; bases not matched to a gene: 13. The CDR3, as DNA: TGCGCCAGCTCTTCGCAAGCGGGGTTGGGAGAGACCCAGTACTTC. This translates into CASSSQAGLGETQYF.

The chain is built from TRBV30 and TRBJ1-5; 7 nucleotides align to TRBD1. CDR1 and CDR2 from the germline V gene are GTSNPN and SVGIG (reference sequence). J gave up 6 bases and V 8 bases, and 13 bases lay outside the gene matches. This CDR3 region has 14 residues. In DNA form, the CDR3 reads TGTGCCGGAGGGGACAGCTCGAAGTTTCAGCCCCAGCATTTT. Protein sequence: CAGGDSSKFQPQHF. Drawing the rest from reference TRBV30 and TRBJ1-5, the complete variable domain is SQTIHQWPATLVQPVGSPLSLECTVEGTSNPNLYWYRQAAGRGLQLLFYSVGIGQISSEVPQNLSASRPQDRQFILSSKKLLLSDSGFYLCAGGDSSKFQPQHFGDGTRLSIL.

The CDR3 DNA follows: TGCAGTGCTAGAGATAGCTTGGAGCAGTACTTC. Its translation: CSARDSLEQYF. V usage is TRBV20-1 and J usage is TRBJ2-7; D unclear. Germline V gene data show CDR1 as DFQATT and CDR2 as SNEGSKA (reference sequence). The CDR3 spans 11 residues. Trimming stripped 0 bases from V and 7 bases from J, with 7 bases between.